The 20 T cell receptor beta chains presented below share a single source sample, sequenced in a study of T cells after yellow fever vaccination. TCRdb analysed the 5' RACE reads with MiXCR anew, one entry per CDR3 protein. The sample has more than 20,000 distinct CDR3 sequences, around 5.2% seen once. The sample in question was PBMCs, either bulk or a sorted T-cell subset (CD4+, CD8+, memory, or dextramer-sorted; not recorded which), obtained roughly 46 days after the first yellow fever vaccination. All receptors derive from a man aged 18 to 29 who received the YFV17D yellow fever vaccine.

Many counts were recorded for this clonotype. This rearrangement joins TRBV7-6 to TRBJ2-5; 7 bases agree with TRBD2. The CDR3 runs to 13 residues. Germline CDR1 is SGHVS and CDR2 is FNYEAQ. The CDR3: CASGNGGAETQYF. CDR3 coding DNA: TGTGCGAGCGGGAACGGCGGGGCAGAGACCCAGTACTTC.

This clonotype was counted many times. The rearrangement joins TRBV20-1 to TRBJ2-1, with 10 bases identical to TRBD1. The germline gives CDR1 DFQATT, CDR2 SNEGSKA (reference sequence). V lost 1 base, J lost 0 bases, and 0 bases stayed unmatched. The CDR3 has 15 amino acids. The CDR3, as DNA: TGCAGTGCTAGAGGGACAGGGGGCTCCTACAATGAGCAGTTCTTC. Translated: CSARGTGGSYNEQFF.

Remarks on this clonotype: A much larger clone differs by one base, so this may be a read error. The rearrangement links TRBV27 to TRBJ1-1; 7 bases are shared with TRBD1. CDR1 is MNHEY and CDR2 is SMNVEV in the germline V gene (reference sequence). With 0 bases clipped from V and 4 bases from J, the junction kept 5 bases outside the gene matches. The CDR3 runs 15 residues. The CDR3 sequence: CASSLSLTGITEAFF. The CDR3 DNA follows: TGTGCCAGCAGTTTATCCCTGACAGGGATCACTGAAGCTTTCTTT.

This clonotype was counted at least ten times. This chain connects TRBV16 to TRBJ1-2, with 9 bases identical to TRBD1. The CDR3 runs to 15 residues. The V segment lost 5 bases and the J segment 2 bases; nucleotides outside the gene matches: 6. Germline V CDR1 and CDR2: KGHSY, FQNENV. The CDR3 region has the DNA TGTGCCAGCAGCGACCGACAGGGGGGAAACTATGGCTACACCTTC. This sequence encodes CASSDRQGGNYGYTF.

This clonotype was detected ten times or more. This sequence joins TRBV7-2 and TRBJ2-7; the D gene is possibly TRBD2 (5 bases). This CDR3 contains 14 residues. Germline V gives CDR1 SGHTA, CDR2 FQGNSA. The ends were cut back, 1 base at V and 6 bases at J, with 13 bases in the middle. This CDR3 reads CASSLGAPGFEQYF. The CDR3 region has the DNA TGTGCCAGCAGCTTAGGGGCCCCGGGGTTCGAGCAGTACTTC.

At least ten counts were recorded for this clonotype. The chain joins TRBV4-2 to TRBJ2-7; 11 bases line up with TRBD2. Germline loops: CDR1 LGHNA, CDR2 YNFKEQ. This CDR3 is 14 amino acids long. V lost 4 bases to trimming and J lost 4 bases; unmatched junction nucleotides: 3. CDR3 protein: CASSLTSGGYEQYV. The CDR3, as DNA: TGTGCCAGCAGCCTCACTAGCGGGGGTTACGAGCAGTACGTC.

This clonotype was seen repeatedly, ten times or more. The chain employs TRBV7-2 and TRBJ1-1; 10 nucleotides align to TRBD1. V was clipped by 2 bases and J by 0 bases; unmatched bases: 9. Germline assignment: CDR1 SGHTA and CDR2 FQGNSA. CDR3 length: 18 amino acids. The CDR3, as DNA: TGTGCCAGCAGCTTAAGGGGCGGGACAGGGGAACTGAACACTGAAGCTTTCTTT. This translates into CASSLRGGTGELNTEAFF.

This clonotype was detected ten times or more. The chain joins TRBV2 to TRBJ2-7; TRBD1 is a possible D gene (6 bases). V lost 7 bases and J 0 bases, leaving 19 bases between the germline ends. This CDR3 contains 16 residues. Germline-derived CDR1 and CDR2 are SNHLY and FYNNEI. CDR3 in DNA: TGTGCCAGCACCTTCGGGCAGGGGACGAGCTCCTACGAGCAGTACTTC. Translation: CASTFGQGTSSYEQYF. The full variable domain, rest sourced from reference TRBV2 and TRBJ2-7, is EPEVTQTPSHQVTQMGQEVILRCVPISNHLYFYWYRQILGQKVEFLVSFYNNEISEKSEIFDDQFSVERPDGSNFTLKIRSTKLEDSAMYFCASTFGQGTSSYEQYFGPGTRLTVT.

The table lists this clonotype with many counts. The V and J genes are TRBV5-1 and TRBJ2-6; no clear D. The V gene lost 2 bases and the J gene lost 0 bases, with 3 bases spanning the gap. The CDR3 has 14 amino acids. Per the germline V gene, CDR1 is SGHRS and CDR2 is YFSETQ. The CDR3, as DNA: TGCGCCAGCAGCTTCTTCTCTGGGGCCAACGTCCTGACTTTC. It translates to CASSFFSGANVLTF.

This clonotype showed up just a few times. A read error may produce the germline difference seen at one junction end. The rearrangement links TRBV4-2 to TRBJ2-5; 10 nucleotides line up with TRBD2. The V gene's germline CDR1 is LGHNA and CDR2 YNFKEQ. CDR3 length equals 15 residues. CDR3: CASRQGLADQETQYF. The CDR3 coding sequence is TGTGCCAGCAGACAAGGACTAGCGGACCAAGAGACCCAGTACTTC.

In this sample, this clonotype turned up many times. This sequence joins TRBV7-2 and TRBJ1-1, with 9 positions matching TRBD1. Germline V CDR1 and CDR2: SGHTA, FQGNSA. The CDR3 extends over 14 amino acids. The V and J ends lost 5 bases and 7 bases, in that order; junction bases with no gene match: 8. The CDR3 region is CASSTRQGEVEAFF. CDR3 nucleotides: TGTGCCAGCAGCACCAGACAGGGGGAGGTTGAAGCTTTCTTT.

The sample holds many counts of this clonotype. The CDR3 DNA sequence: TGTGCCAGCACCCAGGACCAACCCCCCAACGTCCTGACTTTC. Translated, it gives CASTQDQPPNVLTF. V usage is TRBV6-1 and J usage is TRBJ2-6; the D is unclear. Trimming shortened V by 7 bases and J by 8 bases, and 15 bases separated the two germline ends. Germline CDR1 reads MNHNS; CDR2 reads SASEGT. The CDR3 is 14 amino acids.

This clonotype ranks as medium-sized. The J gene is TRBJ2-1, the V gene TRBV6-4, with 11 nucleotides matching TRBD2. The CDR3 runs 15 residues. The ends lost 5 bases at V and 4 bases at J; junction bases unmatched: 4. Germline CDR1 reads MRHNA; CDR2 reads SNTAGT. Here the CDR3 reads CASSPTSGEYNEQFF. In DNA form, the CDR3 reads TGTGCCAGCAGTCCGACTAGCGGGGAGTACAATGAGCAGTTCTTC.

This clonotype has a count of ten or more. This chain uses TRBV20-1 with TRBJ2-7; TRBD1 matches 7 bases. Germline CDR1 is DFQATT and CDR2 is SNEGSKA (reference sequence). The length of the CDR3 is 14 residues. V trimming: 0 bases; J trimming: 2 bases; junction bases outside the gene matches: 4. DNA for the CDR3: TGCAGTGCTAGAGATTCTGACAGGGCCTACGAGCAGTACTTC. Translation: CSARDSDRAYEQYF.

This clonotype was observed many times. The chain combines TRBV12-3 or TRBV12-4 with TRBJ1-3, with unresolved D. Trimming stripped 5 bases from V and 3 bases from J, with 11 bases between. This CDR3 region has 14 residues. CDR3 sequence reads: CASSPSAGGNTIYF. The DNA of the CDR3 is TGTGCCAGCAGTCCGTCGGCGGGTGGAAACACCATATATTTT.

This clonotype was picked up many times. The rearrangement joins TRBV7-2 to TRBJ1-4; D gene unclear. Germline V gene data show CDR1 as SGHTA and CDR2 as FQGNSA. This CDR3 is 17 amino acids long. The V and J ends lost 0 bases and 8 bases respectively, with 19 bases between them. CDR3 sequence (DNA): TGTGCCAGCAGCTTAGCGATGGGGAGAGCACCCGGGGAAAAACTGTTTTTT. This sequence encodes CASSLAMGRAPGEKLFF.

This clonotype ranks as medium-sized. V gene TRBV4-2 combines with J gene TRBJ2-3, with 7 positions matching TRBD2. This CDR3 has 15 residues. The germline gives CDR1 LGHNA, CDR2 YNFKEQ. The V and J ends lost 0 bases and 1 base, in that order; junction bases with no gene match: 1. CDR3 DNA: TGTGCCAGCAGCCAAGATCGGGGGGGCACAGATACGCAGTATTTT. As protein: CASSQDRGGTDTQYF.

This clonotype appeared many times. J is TRBJ1-2 and V is TRBV7-2; TRBD1 might be the D (6 bases). There are 14 residues in the CDR3. Germline V gene data show CDR1 as SGHTA and CDR2 as FQGNSA. Trimming took 6 bases from V and 4 from J, leaving 15 bases between them. In DNA form, the CDR3 reads TGTGCCAGCAGTTTCGACAGGCAGGGCTATGGCTACACCTTC. Its protein is CASSFDRQGYGYTF.

This clonotype has ten or more counts. The gene calls are TRBV29-1 and TRBJ1-5, with D maybe TRBD1 (5 bases). The CDR3 totals 12 residues. The V and J ends lost 5 bases and 4 bases respectively, with 9 bases between them. Germline values: CDR1 SQVTM, CDR2 ANQGSEA. The CDR3, as DNA: TGCAGCGTTCAGGGTGAAAATCAGCCCCAGCATTTT. Translating gives CSVQGENQPQHF.

This clonotype was picked up many times. The rearrangement uses TRBV6-2 or TRBV6-3 and TRBJ2-1; D not certain. V was shortened by 2 bases and J by 8 bases, with 10 bases between the two germline ends. The CDR3 contains 13 residues. Germline CDR1 and CDR2: MNHEY and SVGEGT. The CDR3 region has the DNA TGTGCCAGCAGTTACGCGCAAAGGTATGAGCAGTTCTTC. Residues: CASSYAQRYEQFF.